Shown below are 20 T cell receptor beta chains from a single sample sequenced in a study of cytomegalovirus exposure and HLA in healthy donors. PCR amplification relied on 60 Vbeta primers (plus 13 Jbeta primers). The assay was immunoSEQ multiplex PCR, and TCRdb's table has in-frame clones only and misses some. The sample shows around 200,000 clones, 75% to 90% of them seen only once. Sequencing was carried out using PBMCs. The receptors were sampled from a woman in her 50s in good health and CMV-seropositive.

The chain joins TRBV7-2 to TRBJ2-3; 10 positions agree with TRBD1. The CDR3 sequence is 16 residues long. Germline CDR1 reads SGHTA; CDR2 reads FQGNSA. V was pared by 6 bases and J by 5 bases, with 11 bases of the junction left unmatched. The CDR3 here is CASSDSGTGVGDTQYF. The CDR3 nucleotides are TGTGCCAGCAGTGATTCGGGGACAGGGGTGGGAGATACGCAGTATTTT.

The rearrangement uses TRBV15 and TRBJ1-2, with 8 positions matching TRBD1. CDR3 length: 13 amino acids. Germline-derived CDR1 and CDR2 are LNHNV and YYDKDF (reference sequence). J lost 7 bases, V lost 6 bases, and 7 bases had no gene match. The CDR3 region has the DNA TGTGCCACCAGGGCGACAGGGGACCCTGGCTACACCTTC. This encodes CATRATGDPGYTF.

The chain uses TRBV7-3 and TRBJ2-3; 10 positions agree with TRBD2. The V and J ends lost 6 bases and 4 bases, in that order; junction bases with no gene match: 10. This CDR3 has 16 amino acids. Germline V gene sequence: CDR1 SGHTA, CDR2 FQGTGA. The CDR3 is CASSKSGGAGSDTQYF. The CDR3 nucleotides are TGTGCCAGCAGTAAAAGCGGGGGGGCCGGTTCAGATACGCAGTATTTT.

The CDR3, as DNA: TGTGCCAGCACGCGAGACACCGGGGAGCTGTTTTTT. Protein: CASTRDTGELFF. The genes are TRBV7-9 and TRBJ2-2; D unresolved. This CDR3 contains 12 residues. V lost 7 bases to trimming and J lost 3 bases, with 6 bases between them. Germline assignment: CDR1 SEHNR and CDR2 FQNEAQ (reference sequence).

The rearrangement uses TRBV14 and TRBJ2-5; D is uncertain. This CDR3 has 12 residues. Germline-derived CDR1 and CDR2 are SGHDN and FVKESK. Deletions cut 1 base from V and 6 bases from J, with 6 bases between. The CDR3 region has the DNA TGTGCCAGCAGCCAAGCTAGTCAGACCCAGTACTTC. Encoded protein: CASSQASQTQYF.

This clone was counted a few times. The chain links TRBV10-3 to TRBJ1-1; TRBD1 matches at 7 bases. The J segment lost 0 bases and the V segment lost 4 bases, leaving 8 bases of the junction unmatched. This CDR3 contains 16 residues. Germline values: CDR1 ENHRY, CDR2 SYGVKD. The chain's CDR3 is CAISVGGQSMNTEAFF. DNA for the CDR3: TGTGCCATCAGTGTTGGGGGACAGAGCATGAACACTGAAGCTTTCTTT.

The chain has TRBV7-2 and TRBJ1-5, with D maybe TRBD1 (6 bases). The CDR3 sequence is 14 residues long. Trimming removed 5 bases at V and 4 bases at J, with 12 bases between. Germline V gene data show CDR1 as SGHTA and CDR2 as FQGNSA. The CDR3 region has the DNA TGTGCCAGCAGCAGTGGACAGCTAAATCAGCCCCAGCATTTT. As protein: CASSSGQLNQPQHF.

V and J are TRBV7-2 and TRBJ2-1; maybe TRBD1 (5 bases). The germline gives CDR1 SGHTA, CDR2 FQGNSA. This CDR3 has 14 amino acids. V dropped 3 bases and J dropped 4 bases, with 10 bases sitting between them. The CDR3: CASSLVQGYNEQFF. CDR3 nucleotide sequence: TGTGCCAGCAGCTTGGTGCAGGGATACAATGAGCAGTTCTTC.

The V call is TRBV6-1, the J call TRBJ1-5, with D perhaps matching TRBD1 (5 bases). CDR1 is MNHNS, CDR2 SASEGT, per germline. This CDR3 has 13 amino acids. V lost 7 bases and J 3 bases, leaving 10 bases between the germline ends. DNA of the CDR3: TGTGCCAGCACAACAGGCTCCAATCAGCCCCAGCATTTT. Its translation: CASTTGSNQPQHF.

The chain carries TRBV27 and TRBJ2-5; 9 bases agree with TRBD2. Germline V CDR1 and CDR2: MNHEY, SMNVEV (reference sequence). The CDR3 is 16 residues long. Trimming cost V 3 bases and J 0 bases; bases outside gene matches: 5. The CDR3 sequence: CASSFSAGGNQETQYF. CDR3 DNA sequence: TGTGCCAGCAGTTTTTCGGCGGGGGGGAACCAAGAGACCCAGTACTTC.

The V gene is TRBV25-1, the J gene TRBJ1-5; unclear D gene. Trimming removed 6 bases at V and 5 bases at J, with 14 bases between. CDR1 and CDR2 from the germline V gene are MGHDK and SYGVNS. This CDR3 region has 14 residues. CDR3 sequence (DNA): TGTGCCAGCAGGCCTCCGGGGTTAGATCAGCCCCAGCATTTT. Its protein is CASRPPGLDQPQHF.

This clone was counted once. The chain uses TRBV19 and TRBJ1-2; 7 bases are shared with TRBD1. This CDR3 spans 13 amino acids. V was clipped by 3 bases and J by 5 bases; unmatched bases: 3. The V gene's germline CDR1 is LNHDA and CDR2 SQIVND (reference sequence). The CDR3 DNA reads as TGTGCCAGTAGTATTGACAGGGCTTATGGCTACACCTTC. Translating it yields CASSIDRAYGYTF. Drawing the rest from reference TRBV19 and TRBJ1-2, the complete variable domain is DGGITQSPKYLFRKEGQNVTLSCEQNLNHDAMYWYRQDPGQGLRLIYYSQIVNDFQKGDIAEGYSVSREKKESFPLTVTSAQKNPTAFYLCASSIDRAYGYTFGSGTRLTVV.

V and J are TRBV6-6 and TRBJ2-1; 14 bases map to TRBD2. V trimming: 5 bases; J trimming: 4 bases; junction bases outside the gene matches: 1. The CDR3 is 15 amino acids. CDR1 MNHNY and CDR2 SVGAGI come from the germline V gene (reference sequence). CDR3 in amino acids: CASSRLAGGYNEQFF. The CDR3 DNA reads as TGTGCCAGCAGTAGACTAGCGGGGGGGTACAATGAGCAGTTCTTC.

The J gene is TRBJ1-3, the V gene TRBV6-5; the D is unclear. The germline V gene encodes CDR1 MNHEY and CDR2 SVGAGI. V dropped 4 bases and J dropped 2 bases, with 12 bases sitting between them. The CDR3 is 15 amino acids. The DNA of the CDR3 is TGTGCCAGCAGTTCCTTCCGGCAGGCTGGAAACACCATATATTTT. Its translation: CASSSFRQAGNTIYF.

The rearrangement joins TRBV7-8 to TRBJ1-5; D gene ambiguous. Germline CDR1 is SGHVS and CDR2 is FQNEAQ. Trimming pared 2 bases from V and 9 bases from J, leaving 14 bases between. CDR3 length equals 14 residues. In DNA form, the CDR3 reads TGTGCCAGCAGCTTAAATGAGGCTCGGAGGCCCCAGCATTTT. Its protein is CASSLNEARRPQHF.

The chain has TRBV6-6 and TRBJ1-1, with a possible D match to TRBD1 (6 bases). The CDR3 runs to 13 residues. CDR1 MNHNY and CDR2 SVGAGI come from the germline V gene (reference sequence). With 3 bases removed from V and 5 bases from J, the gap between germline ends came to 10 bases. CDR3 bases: TGTGCCAGCAGTTATGGGGGCTGGACTGAAGCTTTCTTT. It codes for CASSYGGWTEAFF.

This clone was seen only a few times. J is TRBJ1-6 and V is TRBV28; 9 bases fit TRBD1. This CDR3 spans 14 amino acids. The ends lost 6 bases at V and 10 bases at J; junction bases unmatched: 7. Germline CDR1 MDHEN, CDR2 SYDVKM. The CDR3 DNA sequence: TGTGCCAGCAGACCGGGACAGGGACGGTCACCCCTCCACTTT. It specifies CASRPGQGRSPLHF.

The CDR3 region is CASSPDRYGTGELFF. The CDR3 nucleotides are TGCGCCAGCAGCCCGGACAGGTACGGGACCGGGGAGCTGTTTTTT. The J gene is TRBJ2-2, the V gene TRBV4-1; 7 bases match TRBD1. V lost 4 bases to trimming and J lost 5 bases; unmatched junction nucleotides: 7. Germline V lookup: CDR1 MGHRA, CDR2 YSYEKL. The CDR3 is made up of 15 amino acids.

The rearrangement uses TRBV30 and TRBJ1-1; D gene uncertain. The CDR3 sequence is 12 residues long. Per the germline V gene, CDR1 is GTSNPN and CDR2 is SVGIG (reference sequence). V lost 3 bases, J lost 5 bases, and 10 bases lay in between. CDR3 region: CAWSGERTEAFF. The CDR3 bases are TGTGCCTGGAGCGGGGAAAGAACTGAAGCTTTCTTT.

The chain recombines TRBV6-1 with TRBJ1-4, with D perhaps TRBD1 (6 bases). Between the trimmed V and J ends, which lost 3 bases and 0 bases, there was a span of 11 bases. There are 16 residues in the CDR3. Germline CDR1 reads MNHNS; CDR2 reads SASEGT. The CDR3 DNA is TGTGCCAGCAGTGAGTTGGGGGCAGCAACTAATGAAAAACTGTTTTTT. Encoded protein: CASSELGAATNEKLFF.